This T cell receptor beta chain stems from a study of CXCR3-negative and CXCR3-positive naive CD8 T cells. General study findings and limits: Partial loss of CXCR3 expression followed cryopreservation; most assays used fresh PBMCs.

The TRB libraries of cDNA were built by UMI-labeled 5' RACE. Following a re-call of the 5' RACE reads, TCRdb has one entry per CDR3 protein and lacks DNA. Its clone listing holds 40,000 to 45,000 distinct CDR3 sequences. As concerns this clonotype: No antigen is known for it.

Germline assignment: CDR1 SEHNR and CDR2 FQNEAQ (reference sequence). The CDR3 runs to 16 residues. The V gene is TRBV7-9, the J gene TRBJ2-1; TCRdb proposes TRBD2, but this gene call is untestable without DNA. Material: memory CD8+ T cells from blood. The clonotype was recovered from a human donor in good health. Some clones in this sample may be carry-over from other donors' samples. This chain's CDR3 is CASSLRVGPRGNEQFF.